The TCR beta chain described here comes from a study of low-dose radiotherapy and immunotherapy resistance in tumors (dated by TCRdb to 2021 to 2024). Regarding the study in general: Cohort 1 received 0.5 Gy per fraction every 2 weeks, with a prescribed total PTV dose of 6.5 Gy. Cyclophosphamide 200 mg/m2 was given intravenously every two weeks, one day before each radiation and immunotherapy administration. No randomization into treatment groups was done for the people taking part in the trial. The translational analysis covered eight patients: three from the first dose cohort and the first five from the second dose cohort. Patients were given nivolumab as a 240 mg flat dose every two weeks and ipilimumab at 1 mg/kg every six weeks, with both drugs delivered intravenously. Starting on cycle 1 day 1, patients took 300 mg of aspirin by mouth once daily for four cycles. In Cohort 2, 1 Gy per fraction was delivered every two weeks, for a total of 13 Gy over 26 weeks.

Explained via the paper, the time point label denotes: before trial treatment. Donors were enrolled in RACIN, a single-arm phase I dose-escalation trial combining nivolumab, ipilimumab, aspirin, low-dose cyclophosphamide and low-dose radiotherapy. Eligible patients had advanced, TIL-negative solid tumors. From its cysteine to its phenylalanine, the CDR3 spans 17 amino acids. Only CDR3 DNA remains: 51 bases, in frame from the first base. V is cut by 5 bases and J by 0 bases, and the space between the germline ends is 17 bases. In the germline V gene, CDR1 corresponds to MNHEY and CDR2 to SVGEGT. In this sample, this clonotype turned up many times. It has no known antigen specificity. The sample holds no much larger clone one base away, and base qualities are not on file. The run used an Illumina HiSeq 2500. To make first-strand cDNA, Superscript III was used along with a set of TRAV- and TRBV-specific primers so that both the TCRalpha and TCRbeta chains were covered. TCRs were amplified with Phusion for approximately 18 PCR cycles, with a constant-region primer paired with the adapter attached to the V primers. Isolated mRNA was amplified with the MessageAmp II aRNA Amplification Kit, using a 16-hour in vitro transcription at 37°C. mRNA for TCR sequencing was isolated with the Dynabeads mRNA DIRECT Purification Kit. Indexed Illumina adapters were added in a second Phusion PCR of 20 to 25 cycles, after which AMPure XP beads were used to purify the products. The study's own analysis went as follows. Custom Perl scripts were used to pool TCR sequences that encoded the same protein, to remove out-of-frame sequences, and to calculate the abundance of each clonotype. Any TCR sequence backed by just one read was left out of the analysis. The metrics used to describe the repertoires included Shannon entropy, Gini index, clonality, richness, and the frequency of TCRs shared between repertoires. TCRdb trimmed the raw reads at Q25, called clones with MiXCR and kept productive beta chains. Every distinct CDR3 protein forms one entry, paired with its most common genes and DNA. These V and J calls are TCRdb output, not the study's own analysis. The sample profile shows about 82,000 distinct CDR3 sequences; approximately 19% of them were found once. The ten largest make up around 6.1% of the sample.

Here the chain combines TRBV6-2 or TRBV6-3 and TRBJ2-4; TRBD1 is perhaps the D gene, given 7 matching bases. The starting material was PBMCs, obtained before treatment. The clonotype was recovered from a male donor with prostate cancer. The CDR3 region has the sequence CASSGRGTVEAKNIQYF. The nucleotide sequence is given as TGTGCCAGCAGTGGTCGGGGGACAGTTGAAGCCAAAAACATTCAGTACTTC.